This record concerns one T cell receptor (beta chain) sequence. A J-beta primer mix and a sample-barcoded 5' primer were used in a second PCR of about 6 to 12 cycles. Every cDNA molecule bore a tag from a template-switch adaptor containing 12 random nucleotides. Each sample provided no less than 2.5 million CDR3-containing paired-end reads. One entry per CDR3 protein, called by TCRdb with MiXCR from the 5' RACE reads. Of roughly 1,500,000 distinct CDR3 sequences in the sample, about 31% were seen once. The data are from a study of blood T cells in healthy people across ages. The V gene lost 6 bases and the J gene lost 3 bases, with 15 bases spanning the gap. The CDR3 extends over 14 amino acids. Germline CDR1 is LNHDA and CDR2 is SQIVND (reference sequence). Donors ranged from about 6 to 90 years old and were healthy Caucasians in Russia. Total RNA extraction produced at least 5 micrograms (per sample) for the study.

V usage is TRBV19 and J usage is TRBJ2-7, with a weak D call TRBD1 (6 bases). This TCR was recovered from a woman in her twenties or thirties in good health. The sample consisted of blood. CDR3 in DNA: TGTGCCAGTAGCCCAGCGCAGGGGAACTACGAGCAGTACTTC. Protein sequence: CASSPAQGNYEQYF.